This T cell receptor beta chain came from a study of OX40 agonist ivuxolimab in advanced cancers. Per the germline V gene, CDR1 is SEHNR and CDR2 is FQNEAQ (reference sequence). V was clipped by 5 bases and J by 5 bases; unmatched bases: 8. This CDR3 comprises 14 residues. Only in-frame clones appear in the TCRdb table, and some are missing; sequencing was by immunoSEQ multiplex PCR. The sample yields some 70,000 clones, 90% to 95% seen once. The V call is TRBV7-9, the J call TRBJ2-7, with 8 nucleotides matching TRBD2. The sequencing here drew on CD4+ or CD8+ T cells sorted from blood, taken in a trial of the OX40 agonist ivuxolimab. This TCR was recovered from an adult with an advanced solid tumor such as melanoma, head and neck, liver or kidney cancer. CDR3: CASSPSGGGHEQYF. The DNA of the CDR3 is TGTGCCAGCAGCCCCTCGGGGGGGGGCCACGAGCAGTACTTC.